The present TCR beta chain was sequenced within a study of breast tumors, draining lymph nodes, adjacent tissues. The CDR3 has 15 amino acids. In germline, CDR1 is SGHDN, CDR2 FVKESK. Between the trimmed V and J ends, which lost 4 bases and 2 bases, there was a span of 9 bases. This clonotype was seen just once. The antigen remains undetermined. With a much larger clone just one base away, this may be a read error. Since no conserved phenylalanine or tryptophan closes the CDR3, a read error is the likely cause. TCRdb re-analysed the multiplex PCR reads in MiXCR, keeping a single row per CDR3 protein. This sample has about 35,000 distinct CDR3 sequences, with roughly 32% found just once. Study observations and caveats: Most tumor T cells seemingly derive from lymph node, then expand in tumor. The lymph node origin of tumor T cells was framed as consistent with a hypothesis, not demonstrated. Tumor repertoires ranked between lymph nodes and nontumor tissue in diversity, with V and J gene preferences. Luminal-like breast cancer showed significantly higher tumor–nontumor repertoire similarity than basal-like.

The chain uses TRBV14 and TRBJ2-6; maybe TRBD2 (5 bases). The sequencing input was breast tumor tissue. This receptor was identified in a female donor with breast cancer. Some clones in this sample may be carry-over from other donors' samples. The CDR3 spells CASSPPGAGANVLTL. CDR3 nucleotide sequence: TGTGCCAGCAGCCCTCCCGGGGCTGGGGCCAACGTCCTGACTCTC.